This passage covers 30 T cell receptor beta chains from one sample sequenced in a study of cytomegalovirus exposure and HLA in healthy donors. Use of 60 Vbeta and 13 Jbeta primers characterized the PCR. Generated by immunoSEQ multiplex PCR, the TCRdb table keeps only in-frame clones and is missing some. The repertoire holds 210,000 or so clones, with 76% as singletons. The sequenced material came from PBMCs. The receptors come from a man aged 18 to 29 in good health and CMV-seronegative.

This clone was seen only once. The rearrangement joins TRBV30 to TRBJ1-1; D gene ambiguous. The V and J ends lost 0 bases and 1 base respectively, with 12 bases between them. Germline lookup yields CDR1 GTSNPN and CDR2 SVGIG (reference sequence). CDR3 length equals 15 residues. For the CDR3, the DNA is TGTGCCTGGAGTGTTTGGCGGGAGTGGAACACTGAAGCTTTCTTT. Its protein is CAWSVWREWNTEAFF.

J is TRBJ1-1 and V is TRBV2; D gene uncertain. The V gene's germline CDR1 is SNHLY and CDR2 FYNNEI. This CDR3 has 11 residues. V lost 4 bases and J lost 7, with 7 bases in between. CDR3 in amino acids: CASSGRGEAFF. CDR3 DNA sequence: TGTGCCAGCAGTGGGCGGGGTGAAGCTTTCTTT.

The chain links TRBV1 to TRBJ2-5; TRBD2 is the table's D call, not checked against the DNA. The DNA end lines up better with TRBJ2-7; the J call may be wrong. TRBV1 is a recognized pseudogene. The CDR3 has 19 residues. CDR3 sequence: CTSSQKPGLAGGPPYEQYF. The CDR3 DNA is TGCACCAGCAGCCAAAAACCGGGACTAGCGGGAGGGCCCCCCTACGAGCAGTACTTC.

This sequence joins TRBV15 and TRBJ2-1; tentative D call: TRBD1 (6 bases). Germline loops: CDR1 LNHNV, CDR2 YYDKDF (reference sequence). This CDR3 region has 14 residues. V lost 0 bases and J lost 9, with 12 bases in between. CDR3 protein: CATSRDPRGGEQFF. The CDR3, as DNA: TGTGCCACCAGCAGAGATCCCAGGGGTGGTGAGCAGTTCTTC.

This clone was seen a handful of times. This chain uses TRBV5-1 with TRBJ1-1; D not certain. The germline V gene encodes CDR1 SGHRS and CDR2 YFSETQ. Trimming left V 2 bases short and J 3 bases short, with 8 bases between. This CDR3 has 13 residues. CDR3 sequence: CASSLEVYTEAFF. The CDR3 DNA is TGCGCCAGCAGCTTAGAGGTATACACTGAAGCTTTCTTT.

The gene calls are TRBV5-4 and TRBJ2-7, with 9 bases identical to TRBD2. Germline lookup yields CDR1 SGHNT and CDR2 YYREEE (reference sequence). With 4 bases clipped from V and 5 bases from J, the junction kept 7 bases outside the gene matches. This CDR3 region has 14 residues. CDR3 nucleotides: TGTGCCAGCAGCCGTAGCGGGAGTCTACACGAGCAGTACTTC. This translates into CASSRSGSLHEQYF.

This clone was seen more than once but under ten times. V gene TRBV7-2 combines with J gene TRBJ2-4, with 10 bases fitting TRBD2. The J segment lost 12 bases and the V segment lost 5 bases, leaving 7 bases of the junction unmatched. CDR1 is SGHTA, CDR2 FQGNSA, per germline. This CDR3 is built from 13 residues. This CDR3 reads CASSPLAGAAQYF. The DNA for the CDR3 is TGTGCCAGCAGCCCTCTAGCGGGAGCGGCTCAGTACTTC.

The chain has TRBV2 and TRBJ1-1; the D is unclear. CDR1 and CDR2 (germline): SNHLY, FYNNEI. This CDR3 spans 14 amino acids. Trimming took off 5 bases at V and 3 bases at J, with 13 bases between the two ends. The CDR3 spells CASSRGHEDTEAFF. CDR3 in DNA: TGTGCCAGCAGTCGTGGCCACGAGGACACTGAAGCTTTCTTT.

V gene TRBV5-1 combines with J gene TRBJ1-5; D is undetermined. Germline CDR1 is SGHRS and CDR2 is YFSETQ. The V end was cut by 1 base, the J end by 5 bases, with 7 bases between. The CDR3 sequence is 13 residues long. For the CDR3, the DNA is TGCGCCAGCAGCTTGAGCTTTGATCAGCCCCAGCATTTT. It yields the protein CASSLSFDQPQHF.

This chain connects TRBV25-1 to TRBJ1-1; a possible D gene is TRBD1 (5 bases). The CDR3 contains 13 residues. V lost 2 bases, J lost 8 bases, and 12 bases lay in between. Germline values: CDR1 MGHDK, CDR2 SYGVNS. CDR3 residues: CASSERQTLEAFF. CDR3 DNA: TGTGCCAGCAGTGAAAGACAGACCCTAGAAGCTTTCTTT.

The CDR3 protein is CASSPPWGQSAFF. The CDR3 DNA follows: TGTGCCAGCAGTCCACCCTGGGGACAGTCGGCTTTCTTT. The rearrangement joins TRBV6-5 to TRBJ1-1; 7 nucleotides match TRBD1. Per the germline V gene, CDR1 is MNHEY and CDR2 is SVGAGI. The length of the CDR3 is 13 residues. Unmatched junction bases numbered 11, after V lost 5 bases and J lost 11 bases.

This clone was recorded a few times. The chain carries TRBV19 and TRBJ1-1; 7 bases map to TRBD1. There are 15 residues in the CDR3. Trimming at V came to 7 bases and at J to 5 bases, leaving 13 bases not matched to a gene. The V gene's germline CDR1 is LNHDA and CDR2 SQIVND (reference sequence). The CDR3 protein is CASMTGTALWTEAFF. The CDR3 DNA reads as TGTGCCAGTATGACCGGGACAGCCCTTTGGACTGAAGCTTTCTTT.

This chain links TRBV5-4 with TRBJ2-2, with 8 bases fitting TRBD1. J lost 1 base, V lost 5 bases, and 10 bases had no gene match. Germline V gene lookup returns CDR1 SGHNT and CDR2 YYREEE (reference sequence). The length of the CDR3 is 17 residues. This CDR3 reads CASSPWPGQGNTGELFF. CDR3 sequence (DNA): TGTGCCAGCAGTCCATGGCCCGGACAGGGGAACACCGGGGAGCTGTTTTTT.

This rearrangement joins TRBV18 to TRBJ1-1; 7 bases match TRBD1. The CDR3 runs 15 residues. Germline trimming cut 4 bases from V and 0 bases from J; bases unmatched to any gene: 5. Germline CDR1 is KGHSH and CDR2 is LQKENI. CDR3 coding DNA: TGTGCCAGCTCACTGGGACAGACCTTGAACACTGAAGCTTTCTTT. The encoded protein is CASSLGQTLNTEAFF. The full variable domain, completed using reference TRBV18 and TRBJ1-1, is NAGVMQNPRHLVRRRGQEARLRCSPMKGHSHVYWYRQLPEEGLKFMVYLQKENIIDESGMPKERFSAEFPKEGPSILRIQQVVRGDSAAYFCASSLGQTLNTEAFFGQGTRLTVV.

This clone was observed a single time. The chain is built from TRBV5-1 and TRBJ1-3; D call uncertain. Between the trimmed V and J ends, which lost 3 bases and 4 bases, there was a span of 11 bases. The CDR3 contains 14 residues. Germline CDR1 and CDR2: SGHRS and YFSETQ. The CDR3 DNA is TGCGCCAGCAGCTCATCTGAAGCCGGAAACACCATATATTTT. Translated, it gives CASSSSEAGNTIYF.

The chain employs TRBV19 and TRBJ2-1; the D is unclear. Germline values: CDR1 LNHDA, CDR2 SQIVND (reference sequence). The CDR3 totals 14 residues. Between the trimmed V and J ends, which lost 6 bases and 0 bases, there was a span of 9 bases. For the CDR3, the DNA is TGTGCCAGTAGACCCTTGAGCTCCTACAATGAGCAGTTCTTC. Translated: CASRPLSSYNEQFF.

This chain links TRBV2 with TRBJ1-1; the D gene is possibly TRBD1 (5 bases). CDR1 SNHLY and CDR2 FYNNEI come from the germline V gene. This CDR3 is built from 14 residues. Trimming left V 6 bases short and J 6 bases short, with 17 bases between. The CDR3 DNA follows: TGTGCCAGCAGAAAACAGGTAAAGGGTTCTGAAGCTTTCTTT. Residues: CASRKQVKGSEAFF.

The V and J genes are TRBV5-1 and TRBJ2-7, with TRBD1 identical over 11 bases. The CDR3 loop spans 17 amino acids. V dropped 2 bases and J dropped 3; count of bases not matched to a gene: 10. The V gene's germline CDR1 is SGHRS and CDR2 YFSETQ. In nucleotides, the CDR3 is TGCGCCAGCAGCTTACAACCCATCGGGACAGGGGGCTACGAGCAGTACTTC. It encodes CASSLQPIGTGGYEQYF.

The chain's CDR3 is CASSLGPAPLHF. Here the CDR3 DNA reads TGTGCCAGCAGCTTAGGGCCAGCACCCCTCCACTTT. The chain links TRBV7-9 to TRBJ1-6, with D uncertain. Germline assignment: CDR1 SEHNR and CDR2 FQNEAQ (reference sequence). CDR3 size: 12 residues. V dropped 1 base and J dropped 11 bases, with 6 bases sitting between them.

The gene calls are TRBV2 and TRBJ2-7; TRBD2 matches 7 bases. The J segment lost 0 bases and the V segment lost 7 bases, leaving 6 bases of the junction unmatched. CDR3 length: 14 residues. Germline CDR1 and CDR2: SNHLY and FYNNEI. CDR3 loop: CASNPRTSSYEQYF. The DNA for the CDR3 is TGTGCCAGCAACCCACGGACTAGCTCCTACGAGCAGTACTTC.

The chain has TRBV2 and TRBJ2-3; 9 bases fit TRBD2. The V gene end was trimmed by 6 bases and the J gene end by 0 bases; junction bases not matched to a gene: 1. CDR3 length: 14 amino acids. From germline, CDR1 is SNHLY and CDR2 FYNNEI. CDR3 in amino acids: CASRGLASTDTQYF. The CDR3 DNA sequence: TGTGCCAGCAGGGGACTAGCTAGCACAGATACGCAGTATTTT.

This clone appeared a single time. The chain is built from TRBV6-5 and TRBJ1-4; D gene unclear. Germline V gene data show CDR1 as MNHEY and CDR2 as SVGAGI. The V end lost 4 bases, the J end lost 1 base, and 10 bases lay between the germline ends. This CDR3 is 15 amino acids long. The CDR3 bases are TGTGCCAGCAGTTCCCCACACCTAACTAATGAAAAACTGTTTTTT. Its translation is CASSSPHLTNEKLFF.

The chain is built from TRBV29-1 and TRBJ1-1, with D possibly matching TRBD1 (6 bases). The CDR3 is 15 amino acids. V lost 4 bases, J lost 4 bases, and 19 bases lay in between. Per germline, CDR1 SQVTM and CDR2 ANQGSEA. The CDR3 is CSVGGGGGGVTEAFF. CDR3 nucleotides: TGCAGCGTTGGGGGTGGGGGGGGCGGCGTCACTGAAGCTTTCTTT.

This chain links TRBV2 with TRBJ2-3; D gene ambiguous. The V and J ends lost 4 bases and 4 bases respectively, with 9 bases between them. Germline lookup yields CDR1 SNHLY and CDR2 FYNNEI. This CDR3 spans 13 amino acids. The CDR3 reads CASSVAEADTQYF. The CDR3 coding sequence is TGTGCCAGCAGTGTAGCAGAGGCAGATACGCAGTATTTT.

V and J are TRBV7-2 and TRBJ2-7; 9 bases are a match to TRBD2. V was pared by 2 bases and J by 3 bases, with 8 bases of the junction left unmatched. This CDR3 is built from 16 residues. Germline V gene data show CDR1 as SGHTA and CDR2 as FQGNSA. The CDR3 loop is CASSLRFISGSYEQYF. In DNA, the CDR3 is TGTGCCAGCAGCTTAAGGTTTATTAGCGGGAGCTACGAGCAGTACTTC.

The J gene is TRBJ1-4, the V gene TRBV28; TRBD1 matches at 8 bases. The CDR3 is 14 amino acids. Germline V gives CDR1 MDHEN, CDR2 SYDVKM. V shed 4 bases, J shed 5 bases, and the junction held 3 bases outside the gene matches. Here the CDR3 reads CASSYRQGNEKLFF. CDR3 in DNA: TGTGCCAGCAGTTATCGACAGGGGAATGAAAAACTGTTTTTT.

The chain couples TRBV30 to TRBJ1-1; 8 bases fit TRBD1. Germline loops: CDR1 GTSNPN, CDR2 SVGIG (reference sequence). The CDR3 is 13 residues long. Trimming removed 4 bases from V and 4 bases from J; junction bases left unmatched: 5. This CDR3 reads CAWTGGEGTEAFF. CDR3 in DNA: TGTGCCTGGACAGGGGGCGAGGGCACTGAAGCTTTCTTT.

Concerning this clone itself: A junction end diverges from the germline sequence, so it may reflect a read error. V gene TRBV7-7 combines with J gene TRBJ2-7; D remains ambiguous. The CDR3 spans 13 residues. The germline V gene has CDR1 SSHAT and CDR2 FNYEAQ (reference sequence). CDR3 DNA: TGTGCTAGCAGCTTGAGTGAATCCTACGAGCAGTACTTC. Residues: CASSLSESYEQYF. Full variable domain (outside the CDR3, taken from reference TRBV7-7 and TRBJ2-7): GAGVSQSPRYKVTKRGQDVTLRCDPISSHATLYWYQQALGQGPEFLTYFNYEAQPDKSGLPSDRFSAERPEGSISTLTIQRTEQRDSAMYRCASSLSESYEQYFGPGTRLTVT.

The chain combines TRBV6-1 with TRBJ2-2; D call uncertain. The CDR3 loop spans 14 amino acids. Germline values: CDR1 MNHNS, CDR2 SASEGT. V was cut by 6 bases and J by 3 bases, with 11 bases left in between. The DNA for the CDR3 is TGTGCCAGCAGAACGTCACACGACACCGGGGAGCTGTTTTTT. Translation gives CASRTSHDTGELFF.

In this sample, this clone turned up a few times. The rearrangement uses TRBV9 and TRBJ2-2; D perhaps matches TRBD2 (6 bases). The germline V gene encodes CDR1 SGDLS and CDR2 YYNGEE. With 4 bases removed from V and 7 bases from J, the gap between germline ends came to 11 bases. This CDR3 has 13 amino acids. In DNA form, the CDR3 reads TGTGCCAGCAGCCGGGACGGGAGCGGGGAGCTGTTTTTT. Its translation is CASSRDGSGELFF.